These T cell receptor beta chains were read from a single sample in a study of vaccination effects on CD4 cells after COVID-19. TCRdb's copy holds only in-frame clones and misses some; the assay was immunoSEQ multiplex PCR. The top ten hold approximately 2.8% of the sample, which has tens of thousands of clones, around 76% seen once. These receptors have no known antigen. The sample was CD4+ T cells from PBMCs cultured with HCoV-NL63 spike peptides, taken before COVID-19 vaccination. The receptors stem from a human donor who received a COVID-19 vaccine. The CDR3 runs from the conserved cysteine through the conserved F or W. D genes are given only for firm matches. A row's size may be missing; if present it is once, few, many or a size class.

D gene	clone size	V gene	J gene	CDR3 DNA	CDR3 protein
NA	NA	TRBV9	TRBJ1-6	TGTGCCAGCAGCGTAGGCAGGGATAATTCACCCCTCCACTTT	CASSVGRDNSPLHF
TRBD2	NA	TRBV6-2/TRBV6-3	TRBJ2-3	TGTGCCAGCAGTTCCGCGGGGGGGCCTGGGGATACGCAGTATTTT	CASSSAGGPGDTQYF
TRBD1	NA	TRBV4-2	TRBJ1-5	TGTGCCAGCAGCCAAGATCCGACAGGGGGCAATCAGCCCCAGCATTTT	CASSQDPTGGNQPQHF
NA	NA	TRBV5-1	TRBJ2-5	TGCGCCAGCAGCTTGGAACCGGGAATAGAGACCCAGTACTTC	CASSLEPGIETQYF
NA	few	TRBV7-9	TRBJ2-2	TGTGCCAGCAGCTTAGAGGGGAGTAACACCGGGGAGCTGTTTTTT	CASSLEGSNTGELFF
TRBD1	NA	TRBV19	TRBJ2-1	TGTGCCAGTAGTATGGGACAGCCGAACAATGAGCAGTTCTTC	CASSMGQPNNEQFF
NA	NA	TRBV7-2	TRBJ2-2	TGTGCCAACCCCCGGCGAGGGGGACCGAACACCGGGGAGCTGTTTTTT	CANPRRGGPNTGELFF
NA	NA	TRBV12-3/TRBV12-4	TRBJ1-4	TGTGCCAGCAGTTTGGGGGAGACTGGTAAACTGTTTTTT	CASSLGETGKLFF
NA	NA	TRBV3-1/TRBV3-2	TRBJ1-1	TGTGCCAGCAGCCAGATGGGGGGGAACACTGAAGCTTTCTTT	CASSQMGGNTEAFF
NA	NA	TRBV12-1	TRBJ1-3	TGTGCCAGCAGCTCAGTCGACAGCCAGCACACCATATATTTT	CASSSVDSQHTIYF
NA	NA	TRBV4-1	TRBJ2-5	TGCGCCAGCAGCCAGAGGGAGACAGGACGGGAGACCCAGTACTTC	CASSQRETGRETQYF
TRBD1	few	TRBV4-1	TRBJ1-3	TGCGCCAGCAGCCAAGAGAGGACAGGGGCTGGAAACACCATATATTTT	CASSQERTGAGNTIYF
TRBD1	few	TRBV9	TRBJ1-1	TGTGCCAGCAGCCAATTCGGAGGGACAGGGGGAGCTTTCTTT	CASSQFGGTGGAFF
NA	few	TRBV7-2	TRBJ1-2	TGTGCCAGCAGTTACGACAAAGCCTATGGCTACACCTTC	CASSYDKAYGYTF
NA	once	TRBV7-8	TRBJ2-3	TGTGCCAGCAGCTTTAACAGGGAGACGCAGTATTTT	CASSFNRETQYF
NA	NA	TRBV18	TRBJ2-3	TGTGCCAGCTCACCAGGGAGAACAGATACGCAGTATTTT	CASSPGRTDTQYF
NA	NA	TRBV7-2	TRBJ2-1	TGTGCCAGCAGCTTACGGTTCACTGAGCAGTTCTTC	CASSLRFTEQFF
NA	NA	TRBV24-1	TRBJ2-3	TGTGCCACCAGTGAATATACAGGGATAGATACGCAGTATTTT	CATSEYTGIDTQYF
TRBD1	NA	TRBV5-8	TRBJ2-2	TGTGCCAGCAGCAGACAGGGACGTTACACCGGGGAGCTGTTTTTT	CASSRQGRYTGELFF
NA	NA	TRBV19	TRBJ1-2	TGTGCCAGTAGTATACCGGGGAAAGGCTACACCTTC	CASSIPGKGYTF
NA	NA	TRBV6-5	TRBJ2-1	TGTGCCAGCGGGACTTACAATGAGCAGTTCTTC	CASGTYNEQFF
NA	NA	TRBV20-1	TRBJ1-1	TGCAGTGCCACCGACACTTCTGAAGCTTTCTTT	CSATDTSEAFF
NA	few	TRBV24-1	TRBJ2-2	TGTGCCACCAGATCTACAAGGGGAAGCTCCTTTGGGGAGCTGTTTTTT	CATRSTRGSSFGELFF
TRBD1	NA	TRBV6-5	TRBJ1-5	TGTGCCAGCAGTAGGACAGGGCTCAGCAATCAGCCCCAGCATTTT	CASSRTGLSNQPQHF
NA	NA	TRBV2	TRBJ2-3	TGTGCCAGCAGTGAAAGACAGTTAGTCACAGATACGCAGTATTTT	CASSERQLVTDTQYF
NA	NA	TRBV29-1	TRBJ1-4	TGCAGCGTTGCCGGGGGGGCTAATGAAAAACTGTTTTTT	CSVAGGANEKLFF
NA	few	TRBV6-2/TRBV6-3	TRBJ1-1	TGTGCCAGCAGTCCACGAGGGGATATGGGCGAAGCTTTCTTT	CASSPRGDMGEAFF
TRBD1	once	TRBV14	TRBJ2-1	TGTGCAGTTGGGGACAGAGTCTCCTACAATGAGCAGTTCTTC	CAVGDRVSYNEQFF
NA	NA	TRBV18	TRBJ1-1	TGTGCCAGCTCACCACCTAACACGATTATGAACACTGAAGCTTTCTTT	CASSPPNTIMNTEAFF
TRBD1	NA	TRBV5-1	TRBJ1-3	TGCGCCAGCAGCTTGGGGACAGGGGGAAACACCATATATTTT	CASSLGTGGNTIYF
NA	NA	TRBV5-1	TRBJ2-2	TGCGCCAGCAGCTTGTTGTCCGGGGGCCAGGACGGGGAGCTGTTTTTT	CASSLLSGGQDGELFF
NA	NA	TRBV24-1	TRBJ1-1	TGTGCCACCAGGGGCGGATACCTGAACACTGAAGCTTTCTTT	CATRGGYLNTEAFF
TRBD2	NA	TRBV4-3	TRBJ2-1	TGCGCCAGCAGCCTACAGCGGGGCCACAATGAGCAGTTCTTC	CASSLQRGHNEQFF
NA	few	TRBV2	TRBJ1-5	TGTGCCAGCAGTGAAGGGAGCAATCAGCCCCAGCATTTT	CASSEGSNQPQHF
NA	NA	TRBV10-3	TRBJ1-5	TGTGCCATCAGTGAGTCGGGGACACCTTATAGCAATCAGCCCCAGCATTTT	CAISESGTPYSNQPQHF
NA	NA	TRBV20-1	TRBJ2-3	TGCAGTGCAGAAAACCCAGATACGCAGTATTTT	CSAENPDTQYF
TRBD2	NA	TRBV7-3	TRBJ2-3	TGTGCCAGCAGCCCTTTCGGGGGGGCAACAGATACGCAGTATTTT	CASSPFGGATDTQYF
NA	NA	TRBV6-6	TRBJ1-1	TGTGCCAGCAGTTACTCATTTGAAGCTTTCTTT	CASSYSFEAFF
NA	NA	TRBV6-2/TRBV6-3	TRBJ1-2	TGTGCCAGCAGTTTTAATGCGGTTCTTGGCTACACCTTC	CASSFNAVLGYTF
NA	few	TRBV9	TRBJ1-1	TGTGCCAGCAGCACCCGAACAGGGAACACTGAAGCTTTCTTT	CASSTRTGNTEAFF
NA	NA	TRBV5-1	TRBJ2-2	TGCGCCAGCAGAGTAGGGCCTGGGACCGGGGAGCTGTTTTTT	CASRVGPGTGELFF
NA	once	TRBV5-8	TRBJ2-1	TGTGCCAGCCCCAGCCTGACAGTCCGTTCCTACAATGAGCAGTTCTTC	CASPSLTVRSYNEQFF
TRBD1	NA	TRBV19	TRBJ1-2	TGTGCCAGTAGTAGAGGACAGGTCTATGGCTACACCTTC	CASSRGQVYGYTF
TRBD1	NA	TRBV5-1	TRBJ1-5	TGCGCCAGCAGCCCGACAGGGGTTTGGGGGCCCCAGCATTTT	CASSPTGVWGPQHF
NA	few	TRBV6-5	TRBJ2-3	TGTGCCAGCAGCAGAGGACAGCCGATCACAGATACGCAGTATTTT	CASSRGQPITDTQYF
NA	NA	TRBV6-2/TRBV6-3	TRBJ1-5	TGTGCCAGCAGTTACGCGGTCGTCAGCAATCAGCCCCAGCATTTT	CASSYAVVSNQPQHF
NA	NA	TRBV6-1	TRBJ1-5	TGTGCCAGCAGTGAAGGTGGGTTCGGCAATCAGCCCCAGCATTTT	CASSEGGFGNQPQHF
NA	NA	TRBV6-5	TRBJ1-4	TGTGCCAGCAGTCGGACTCGGGGTTCGGGTGAAAAACTGTTTTTT	CASSRTRGSGEKLFF
NA	NA	TRBV9	TRBJ2-6	TGTGCCAGCAGCCCGACAGGTTCTGGGGCCAACGTCCTGACTTTC	CASSPTGSGANVLTF